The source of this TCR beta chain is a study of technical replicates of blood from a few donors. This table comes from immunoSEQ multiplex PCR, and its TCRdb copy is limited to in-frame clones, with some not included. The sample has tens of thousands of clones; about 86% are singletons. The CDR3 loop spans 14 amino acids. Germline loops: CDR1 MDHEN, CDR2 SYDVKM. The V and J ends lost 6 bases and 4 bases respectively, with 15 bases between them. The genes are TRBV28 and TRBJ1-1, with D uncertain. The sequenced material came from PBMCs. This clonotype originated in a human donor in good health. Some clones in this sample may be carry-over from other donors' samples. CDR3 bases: TGTGCCAGCAGCAATTCGGGGATAGGCACTGAAGCTTTCTTT. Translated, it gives CASSNSGIGTEAFF. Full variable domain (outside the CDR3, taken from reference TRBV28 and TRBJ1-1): DVKVTQSSRYLVKRTGEKVFLECVQDMDHENMFWYRQDPGLGLRLIYFSYDVKMKEKGDIPEGYSVSREKKERFSLILESASTNQTSMYLCASSNSGIGTEAFFGQGTRLTVV.